This TCR beta chain appears in the sequencing data of a study of control samples from healthy donors and cancer patients. Sequencing was performed with immunoSEQ multiplex PCR; in TCRdb, only in-frame clones are kept and a portion is missing. The sample has some 120,000 clones, 87% seen once; the top ten hold 12%. Specimen: blood. This TCR came from a man aged 25-45 years in good health.

CDR3 in amino acids: CASGGRYNEQFF. In DNA form, the CDR3 reads TGTGCTAGTGGGGGACGGTACAATGAGCAGTTCTTC. V usage is TRBV12-5 and J usage is TRBJ2-1, with D perhaps given as TRBD1 or TRBD2 (5 bases each). CDR1 and CDR2 (germline): LGHNT, FRNRAP. The CDR3 is 12 residues long. V lost 6 bases to trimming and J lost 4 bases, with 7 bases between them.